The present entry profiles one T cell receptor beta chain with its context. In its sample, this clonotype was seen a few times. Its antigen is still unknown. The sample holds no much larger clone one base away, and base qualities are not on file. The sample is drawn from a study of T cell repertoires in cytomegalovirus infection (dated by TCRdb to the late 2010s). About the full investigation: Donor HLA type was relevant to the analysis, as public TCR beta signatures indicated carriage of CMV infection together with the matching HLA type. The paper's findings and limits, for the study overall: In both this cohort and an independent cohort of a few hundred donors, the cumulative frequency of public TCR beta family members distinguished carriers of CMV infection plus the relevant HLA type. The ex vivo response was dominated by HLA-C-restricted CMV-specific TCR beta clonotypes, and the single most frequent clonotype in two of eight donors was supplied by these HLA-C-restricted clonotypes.

In the germline V gene (reference sequence), CDR1 corresponds to LNHDA and CDR2 to SQIVND. Trimmed from V: 4 bases; trimmed from J: 0 bases; junction bases lacking a gene match: 1. From the cysteine through the phenylalanine, the CDR3 covers 16 amino acids. Here the CDR3 DNA is all that survives: 48 bases in frame from base 1. The instrument was an Illumina HiSeq 1500. TCRdb applied fastp at Q25 and MiXCR to the public reads, then kept only in-frame beta chains. When rows share a CDR3 protein, they turn into one entry using the most common DNA and genes. This sample lists around 270,000 distinct CDR3 sequences; approximately 8.3% were detected once. More than 13% of the sample belongs to the ten largest clones.

Input material: PBMCs. The rearranged segments are TRBV19 and TRBJ2-6, with 9 central nucleotides matching TRBD1. This receptor was identified in a human donor in good health (CMV status not recorded). Some clones in this sample may be carry-over from other donors' samples. Here is the DNA: TGTGCCAGTAGTACGACAGGGGGCTCTGGGGCCAACGTCCTGACTTTC. This is translated as CASSTTGGSGANVLTF.